This entry lists 18 T cell receptor beta chains sequenced from one sample in a study of beta chain features in type 1 diabetes. Study-level results: There was a moderate but significant shortening of TCRB CDR3s in all four CD4+ subsets of Type 1 diabetes patients.

Investigators reverse transcribed all isolated RNA, so they sequenced expressed TCRB transcripts. Assay: immunoSEQ multiplex PCR; the TCRdb copy retains only in-frame clones and omits some. The profile shows under 300,000 clones, roughly 11% of them singletons. No antigen has been identified for these receptors. The sequencing input was naive CD4+ T cells from blood. These receptors originate from a man aged 25 to 40 with type 1 diabetes.

The CDR3 DNA sequence: TGTGCCAGCAGCAGGGACAGGGGGGATGAGCAGTTCTTC. Protein sequence: CASSRDRGDEQFF. The chain has TRBV11-1 and TRBJ2-1; 11 bases map to TRBD1. The CDR3 is 13 residues long. Germline V gene sequence: CDR1 SGHAT, CDR2 FQDESV (reference sequence). Trimming at V came to 5 bases and at J to 8 bases, leaving 2 bases not matched to a gene.

The J gene is TRBJ2-5, the V gene TRBV21-1; the D call in the table, TRBD1, was not verified against the DNA. Near its end, the DNA agrees better with TRBJ2-7, so the J call may be wrong. TRBV21-1 is a pseudogene segment. The CDR3 has 14 residues. CDR3 in DNA: TGTGCCAGCCTCGGACAGGCATTTTCCTACGAGCAGTACTTC. This translates into CASLGQAFSYEQYF.

This clone was detected only a few times. The chain combines TRBV7-9 with TRBJ1-6; weak D call: TRBD1 (6 bases). The V gene's germline CDR1 is SEHNR and CDR2 FQNEAQ (reference sequence). This CDR3 is 15 amino acids long. V shed 5 bases and J shed 6 bases, with 14 bases lying between them. The CDR3 DNA sequence: TGTGCCAGCAGCCTACAGGGTCTAGCTAATTCACCCCTCCACTTT. Translation: CASSLQGLANSPLHF.

DNA of the CDR3: TGTGCCAGCTCACCAGGGGAAGGGAGTGGCTACACCTTC. Its translation is CASSPGEGSGYTF. The chain employs TRBV18 and TRBJ1-2; D remains unclear. V lost 2 bases and J 7 bases, leaving 11 bases between the germline ends. Germline V CDR1 and CDR2: KGHSH, LQKENI. The CDR3 sequence is 13 residues long.

Only a few counts were recorded for this clone. This same CDR3 is encoded by further DNA sequences in the sample. The V gene is TRBV18, the J gene TRBJ2-1; D possibly corresponds to TRBD2 (6 bases). The germline gives CDR1 KGHSH, CDR2 LQKENI. Deletions cut 3 bases from V and 5 bases from J, with 8 bases between. The CDR3 has 13 amino acids. CDR3 residues: CASSPRGDNEQFF. CDR3 nucleotides: TGTGCCAGCTCACCGCGGGGAGACAATGAGCAGTTCTTC.

This clone was picked up a small number of times. V is TRBV19 and J is TRBJ2-3; D might be TRBD2 (5 bases). V lost 5 bases to trimming and J lost 4 bases, with 19 bases between them. This CDR3 contains 16 residues. Germline-derived CDR1 and CDR2 are LNHDA and SQIVND (reference sequence). The CDR3 DNA sequence: TGTGCCAGTAGTGCCGCTTTGGCGGGCGGAGCAGATACGCAGTATTTT. It is translated as CASSAALAGGADTQYF.

This rearrangement joins TRBV15 to TRBJ2-2; TRBD2 aligns across 7 bases. With 3 bases clipped from V and 6 bases from J, the junction kept 1 base outside the gene matches. The CDR3 consists of 13 residues. Germline lookup yields CDR1 LNHNV and CDR2 YYDKDF (reference sequence). CDR3 DNA sequence: TGTGCCACCAGCAGGGGAGGGGCCGGGGAGCTGTTTTTT. It translates to CATSRGGAGELFF.

The chain is built from TRBV9 and TRBJ2-7; D may be TRBD2 (5 bases). CDR3 length equals 11 residues. The V and J ends lost 3 bases and 6 bases respectively, with 7 bases between them. The germline gives CDR1 SGDLS, CDR2 YYNGEE. The CDR3 nucleotides are TGTGCCAGCAGCGAGGAGGTCGAGCAGTACTTC. As protein: CASSEEVEQYF.

This clone was seen more than once but under ten times. The CDR3 reads CASSQDSPLQGTGELFF. Written as DNA, the CDR3 is TGTGCCAGCAGCCAAGACAGCCCTTTACAGGGAACCGGGGAGCTGTTTTTT. J is TRBJ2-2 and V is TRBV14; a weak D match, TRBD1 (6 bases). The germline V gene encodes CDR1 SGHDN and CDR2 FVKESK. Trimming stripped 0 bases from V and 5 bases from J, with 16 bases between. CDR3 size: 17 residues.

This clone occurred a few times. This sequence joins TRBV27 and TRBJ2-7; D possibly corresponds to TRBD1 (6 bases). The V gene lost 6 bases and the J gene lost 11 bases, with 20 bases spanning the gap. Per germline, CDR1 MNHEY and CDR2 SMNVEV (reference sequence). This CDR3 is 13 amino acids long. CDR3 sequence reads: CASRPTTGTGEYF. In DNA, the CDR3 is TGTGCCAGCAGACCAACGACAGGAACTGGGGAGTACTTC.

This clone was seen a handful of times. This rearrangement joins TRBV9 to TRBJ2-7, with TRBD2 matching over 7 bases. V lost 3 bases to trimming and J lost 0 bases; unmatched junction nucleotides: 3. Germline V lookup: CDR1 SGDLS, CDR2 YYNGEE. The CDR3 is made up of 14 amino acids. CDR3 DNA: TGTGCCAGCAGCGAAAGCGGGGACTCCTACGAGCAGTACTTC. Amino acid sequence: CASSESGDSYEQYF.

This clone has a handful of counts. This chain links TRBV7-9 with TRBJ1-4, with TRBD1 matching 7 bases. The V and J ends lost 3 bases and 7 bases, in that order; junction bases with no gene match: 8. CDR1 and CDR2 from the germline V gene are SEHNR and FQNEAQ (reference sequence). This CDR3 comprises 15 residues. CDR3 sequence: CASSFRQGSGEKLFF. The CDR3 nucleotides are TGTGCCAGCAGCTTCAGACAGGGTTCGGGTGAAAAACTGTTTTTT. Full variable domain (outside the CDR3, taken from reference TRBV7-9 and TRBJ1-4): DTGVSQNPRHKITKRGQNVTFRCDPISEHNRLYWYRQTLGQGPEFLTYFQNEAQLEKSRLLSDRFSAERPKGSFSTLEIQRTEQGDSAMYLCASSFRQGSGEKLFFGSGTQLSVL.

The chain links TRBV9 to TRBJ2-1; D gene unclear. The CDR3 is 15 amino acids. The V gene's germline CDR1 is SGDLS and CDR2 YYNGEE. V lost 0 bases and J lost 0, with 7 bases in between. The CDR3 coding sequence is TGTGCCAGCAGCGTAGAAGAGTACTCCTACAATGAGCAGTTCTTC. Its translation is CASSVEEYSYNEQFF.

V is TRBV5-1 and J is TRBJ2-1; 10 bases map to TRBD2. CDR1 SGHRS and CDR2 YFSETQ come from the germline V gene. The J segment lost 2 bases and the V segment lost 5 bases, leaving 13 bases of the junction unmatched. This CDR3 spans 18 amino acids. The CDR3, as DNA: TGCGCCAGCAGTTGGGGACGTATCACTAGCGGGGCCTACAATGAGCAGTTCTTC. This codes for CASSWGRITSGAYNEQFF. The complete variable domain, with remaining parts taken from reference TRBV5-1 and TRBJ2-1, reads KAGVTQTPRYLIKTRGQQVTLSCSPISGHRSVSWYQQTPGQGLQFLFEYFSETQRNKGNFPGRFSGRQFSNSRSEMNVSTLELGDSALYLCASSWGRITSGAYNEQFFGPGTRLTVL.

This clone was seen only a few times. The rearrangement links TRBV4-3 to TRBJ1-5, with D possibly TRBD1 on 6 matching bases. CDR3 length: 15 residues. Trimming cost V 2 bases and J 7 bases, with 15 bases left between them. Looked up from germline, CDR1 is LGHNA and CDR2 is YSLEER. The CDR3 loop reads CASSQFGGGGQPQHF. CDR3 bases: TGCGCCAGCAGCCAATTCGGGGGCGGGGGCCAGCCCCAGCATTTT.

Only a few counts were recorded for this clone. The chain is built from TRBV18 and TRBJ1-4; tentatively, D is TRBD1 (5 bases). This CDR3 is built from 15 residues. V was cut by 3 bases and J by 4 bases, with 12 bases left in between. Germline CDR1 reads KGHSH; CDR2 reads LQKENI. CDR3 sequence: CASSPRGGSNEKLFF. CDR3 bases: TGTGCCAGCTCACCCCGTGGGGGGAGTAATGAAAAACTGTTTTTT.

This clone was counted only a few times. This rearrangement joins TRBV19 to TRBJ1-5, with TRBD1 matching over 8 bases. The CDR3 length is 13 residues. Germline-derived CDR1 and CDR2 are LNHDA and SQIVND (reference sequence). Germline trimming cut 10 bases from V and 6 bases from J; bases unmatched to any gene: 8. This CDR3 is CATRTGPSQPQHF. CDR3 DNA: TGTGCCACCAGGACAGGGCCAAGTCAGCCCCAGCATTTT.

This clone was counted between two and nine times. The chain couples TRBV11-1 to TRBJ1-3; no reliable D call. Germline V gene lookup returns CDR1 SGHAT and CDR2 FQDESV (reference sequence). Trimming pared 5 bases from V and 4 bases from J, leaving 3 bases between. The CDR3 spans 11 residues. CDR3 in DNA: TGTGCCAGCAGCAGCGGAAACACCATATATTTT. As protein: CASSSGNTIYF. Combining the CDR3 with reference TRBV11-1 and TRBJ1-3 gives the whole variable domain EAEVAQSPRYKITEKSQAVAFWCDPISGHATLYWYRQILGQGPELLVQFQDESVVDDSQLPKDRFSAERLKGVDSTLKIQPAELGDSAMYLCASSSGNTIYFGEGSWLTVV.